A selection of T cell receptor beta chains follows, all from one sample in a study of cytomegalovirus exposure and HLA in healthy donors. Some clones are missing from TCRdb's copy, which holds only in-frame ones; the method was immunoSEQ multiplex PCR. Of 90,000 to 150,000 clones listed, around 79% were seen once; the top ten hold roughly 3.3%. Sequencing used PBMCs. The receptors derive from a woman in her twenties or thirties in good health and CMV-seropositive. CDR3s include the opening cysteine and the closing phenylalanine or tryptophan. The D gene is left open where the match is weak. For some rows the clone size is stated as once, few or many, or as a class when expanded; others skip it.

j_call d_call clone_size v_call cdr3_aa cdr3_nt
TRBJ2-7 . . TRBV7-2 CASSFTSRYEQYF TGTGCCAGCAGCTTTACTTCCCGCTACGAGCAGTACTTC
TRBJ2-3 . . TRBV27 CASSFRAGWQYF TGTGCCAGCAGTTTTCGGGCAGGGTGGCAGTATTTT
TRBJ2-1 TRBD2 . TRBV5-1 CASSLRLADYNEQFF TGCGCCAGCAGCTTGAGACTAGCGGATTACAATGAGCAGTTCTTC
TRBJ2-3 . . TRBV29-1 CSVGLGPADTQYF TGCAGCGTTGGACTGGGGCCAGCTGATACGCAGTATTTT
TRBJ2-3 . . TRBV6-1 CASSESKGADTQYF TGTGCCAGCAGTGAATCAAAGGGGGCAGATACGCAGTATTTT
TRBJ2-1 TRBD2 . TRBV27 CASSLSRLAGVSGNLDEQFF TGTGCCAGCAGTTTATCGCGACTAGCGGGGGTCTCGGGTAACTTGGATGAGCAGTTCTTC
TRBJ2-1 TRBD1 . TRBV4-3 CASSHRQGDEQFF TGCGCCAGCAGCCACCGACAGGGCGATGAGCAGTTCTTC
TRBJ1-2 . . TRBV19 CASEGGGMGYGYTF TGTGCCTCGGAAGGCGGGGGAATGGGCTATGGCTACACCTTC
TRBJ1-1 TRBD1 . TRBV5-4 CASSTGQGTGNTEAFF TGTGCCAGCAGCACTGGACAGGGAACGGGGAACACTGAAGCTTTCTTT
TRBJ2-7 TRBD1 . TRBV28 CASSLFRTGGDPRYEQYF TGTGCCAGCAGTTTATTCCGGACAGGGGGCGACCCACGCTACGAGCAGTACTTC
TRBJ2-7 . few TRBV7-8 CASSPFQGGEQYF TGTGCCAGCAGCCCCTTCCAGGGTGGCGAGCAGTACTTC
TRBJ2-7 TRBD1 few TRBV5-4 CASSFIDNPVRGHSYEQYF TGTGCCAGCAGCTTTATCGATAACCCAGTCAGGGGGCACTCCTACGAGCAGTACTTC
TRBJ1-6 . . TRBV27 CASSLGPYNSPLHF TGTGCCAGCAGTTTAGGGCCCTATAATTCACCCCTCCACTTT
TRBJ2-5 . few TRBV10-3 CAISATGNSQETQYF TGTGCCATCAGTGCAACAGGAAATTCCCAAGAGACCCAGTACTTC
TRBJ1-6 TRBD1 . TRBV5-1 CASSLNPRTGTNSPLHF TGCGCCAGCAGCTTGAACCCAAGGACAGGAACTAATTCACCCCTCCACTTT
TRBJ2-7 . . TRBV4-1 CASSQDAGRYYEQYF TGCGCCAGCAGCCAAGATGCGGGCAGGTACTACGAGCAGTACTTC
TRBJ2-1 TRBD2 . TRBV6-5 CASRFSGSSYNEQFF TGTGCCAGCAGGTTTAGCGGGAGTTCCTACAATGAGCAGTTCTTC
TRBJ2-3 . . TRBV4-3 CASSQAVSTDTQYF TGCGCCAGCAGCCAAGCTGTCAGCACAGATACGCAGTATTTT
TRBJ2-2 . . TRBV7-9 CASSLDGGVGELFF TGTGCCAGCAGCTTAGACGGCGGGGTCGGGGAGCTGTTTTTT
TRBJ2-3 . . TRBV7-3 CASSTAPGLTDRQYF TGTGCCAGCAGCACCGCCCCGGGACTCACTGACCGGCAGTATTTT
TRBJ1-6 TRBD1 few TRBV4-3 CASSQEPGQGNSPLHF TGCGCCAGCAGCCAAGAACCGGGACAGGGGAATTCACCCCTCCACTTT
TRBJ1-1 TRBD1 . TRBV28 CASTAIQGAVTEAFF TGTGCCAGCACCGCCATACAGGGGGCGGTCACTGAAGCTTTCTTT
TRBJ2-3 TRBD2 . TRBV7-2 CASSLWRGADTQYF TGTGCCAGCAGCTTATGGCGGGGGGCGGATACGCAGTATTTT
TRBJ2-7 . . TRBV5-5 CASSLAVRPEFEEYF TGTGCCAGCAGCTTGGCAGTGAGGCCCGAGTTCGAGGAGTACTTC
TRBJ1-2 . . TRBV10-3 CAISAGQGEGVNYGYTF TGTGCCATCAGTGCCGGGCAGGGTGAGGGGGTTAACTATGGCTACACCTTC
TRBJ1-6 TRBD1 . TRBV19 CASTFKGAMNSPLHF TGTGCCAGTACCTTCAAGGGGGCGATGAATTCACCCCTCCACTTT
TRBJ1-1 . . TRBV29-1 CSVEDILAFF TGCAGCGTTGAAGATATTTTGGCTTTCTTT
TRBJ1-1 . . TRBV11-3 CASSRQGNTEAFF TGTGCCAGCAGCCGTCAGGGTAACACTGAAGCTTTCTTT
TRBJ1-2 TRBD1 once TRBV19 CASSELGTGMGGYTF TGTGCCAGTAGTGAACTAGGGACAGGGATGGGCGGCTACACCTTC
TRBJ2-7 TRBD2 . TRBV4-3 CASSQDRAGGNEQYF TGCGCCAGCAGCCAAGATCGAGCGGGGGGTAACGAGCAGTACTTC
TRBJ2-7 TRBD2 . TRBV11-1 CASSFSGAAYEQYF TGTGCCAGCAGCTTTAGCGGGGCAGCCTACGAGCAGTACTTC
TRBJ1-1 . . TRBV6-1 CASSYLNTEAFF TGTGCCAGTTCGTATCTGAACACTGAAGCTTTCTTT
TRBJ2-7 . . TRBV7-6 CASSSRDTSYEQYF TGTGCCAGCAGCTCCCGGGACACTTCCTACGAGCAGTACTTC
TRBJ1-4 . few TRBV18 CASSRTATNEKLFF TGTGCCAGCTCAAGGACAGCAACTAATGAAAAACTGTTTTTT
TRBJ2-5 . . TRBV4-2 CASSRGTSGQETQYF TGTGCCAGCAGCCGTGGCACTTCGGGCCAAGAGACCCAGTACTTC
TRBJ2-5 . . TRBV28 CASSPRGANNQETQYF TGTGCCAGCAGTCCTCGCGGTGCAAATAACCAAGAGACCCAGTACTTC
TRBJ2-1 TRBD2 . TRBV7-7 CASSPTLAGEQFF TGTGCCAGCAGCCCTACTTTAGCGGGTGAGCAGTTCTTC
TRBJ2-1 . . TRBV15 CATSTLVDYNEQFF TGTGCCACCAGCACACTCGTCGACTACAATGAGCAGTTCTTC
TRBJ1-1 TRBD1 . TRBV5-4 CASSSPPGTVNTEAFF TGTGCCAGCAGCTCCCCACCCGGGACAGTGAACACTGAAGCTTTCTTT
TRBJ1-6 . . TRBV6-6 CASSYNRPGGNSPLHF TGTGCCAGCAGTTACAACCGACCGGGGGGAAATTCACCCCTCCACTTT
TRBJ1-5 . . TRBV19 CASTSPSRNQPQHF TGTGCCAGTACCTCCCCCAGTCGCAATCAGCCCCAGCATTTT
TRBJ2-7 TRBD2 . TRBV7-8 CASSSQLAGYEQYF TGTGCCAGCAGCTCCCAGCTAGCGGGGTACGAGCAGTACTTC
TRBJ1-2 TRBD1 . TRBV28 CASSSRTLGQNDNYGYTF TGTGCCAGCAGTTCACGAACCTTGGGACAGAACGATAACTATGGCTACACCTTC
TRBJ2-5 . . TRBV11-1 CASSYRTRQETQYF TGTGCCAGCAGCTACCGGACTCGGCAAGAGACCCAGTACTTC
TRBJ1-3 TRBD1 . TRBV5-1 CASSQGQVGDTIYF TGCGCCAGCAGCCAAGGACAGGTTGGGGACACCATATATTTT
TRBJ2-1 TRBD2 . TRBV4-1 CASSHWGGSLLNEQFF TGCGCCAGCAGCCATTGGGGGGGGAGCCTCCTCAATGAGCAGTTCTTC
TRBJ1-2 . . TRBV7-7 CASSARLGTPPYTF TGTGCCAGCAGCGCGAGATTGGGGACACCTCCTTACACCTTC
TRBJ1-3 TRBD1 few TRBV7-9 CASRKGQVSGNTIYF TGTGCCAGCAGAAAAGGACAGGTCTCTGGAAACACCATATATTTT
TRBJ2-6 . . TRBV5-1 CASSFRDTLSGANVLTF TGCGCCAGCAGCTTTAGGGACACACTCTCTGGGGCCAACGTCCTGACTTTC
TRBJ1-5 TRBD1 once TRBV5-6 CASSSGQGGRNQPQHF TGTGCCAGCAGCTCGGGACAGGGTGGTCGCAATCAGCCCCAGCATTTT
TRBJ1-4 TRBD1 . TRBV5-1 CASSSGDREKLFF TGCGCCAGCAGCTCGGGGGACAGGGAAAAACTGTTTTTT
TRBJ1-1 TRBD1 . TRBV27 CASSLSGGPEAFF TGTGCCAGCAGTTTATCAGGGGGCCCTGAAGCTTTCTTT
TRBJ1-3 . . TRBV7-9 CASSIQVSSGNTIYF TGTGCCAGCAGCATCCAGGTTAGCTCTGGAAACACCATATATTTT
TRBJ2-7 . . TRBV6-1 CASSDGFGGEQYF TGTGCCAGCAGTGATGGTTTTGGGGGCGAGCAGTACTTC
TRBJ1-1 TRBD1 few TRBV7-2 CASSPALGGQGAGGGAFF TGTGCCAGCAGCCCAGCACTGGGGGGACAGGGGGCGGGGGGAGGGGCTTTCTTT
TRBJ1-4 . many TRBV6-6 CASSPTATNEKLFF TGTGCCAGCAGTCCGACAGCAACTAATGAAAAACTGTTTTTT